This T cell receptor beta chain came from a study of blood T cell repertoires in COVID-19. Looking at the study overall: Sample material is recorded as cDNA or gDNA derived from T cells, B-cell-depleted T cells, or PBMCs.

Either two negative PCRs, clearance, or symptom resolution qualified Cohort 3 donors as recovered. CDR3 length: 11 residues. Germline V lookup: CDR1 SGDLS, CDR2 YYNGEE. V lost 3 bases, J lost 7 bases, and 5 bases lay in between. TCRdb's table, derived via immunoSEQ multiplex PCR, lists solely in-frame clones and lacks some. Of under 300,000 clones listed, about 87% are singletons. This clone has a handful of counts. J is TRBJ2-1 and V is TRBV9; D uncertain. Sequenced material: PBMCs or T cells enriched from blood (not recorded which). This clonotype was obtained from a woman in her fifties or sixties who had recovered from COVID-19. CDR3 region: CASSALNEQFF. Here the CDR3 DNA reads TGTGCCAGCAGCGCTCTAAATGAGCAGTTCTTC.